What follows are 24 T cell receptor beta chains derived from one specimen sequenced in a study of T cells in Graves' hyperthyroidism and ophthalmopathy (dated by TCRdb to between 2018 and 2020). Receptors were amplified or captured by multiplex PCR. Instrument used: Illumina HiSeq 2000. TCR beta CDR3 regions were amplified from RNA transcripts. The TCR CDR3 was subjected to a first round of RT-PCR using the HTBI primer set and the Qiagen OneStep RT-PCR kit. The raw public data were reprocessed by TCRdb itself: fastp quality trimming at Q25, MiXCR clonotype calling, in-frame beta chains only. Records with the same CDR3 protein are collapsed into one entry carrying the most frequent genes and DNA. For this sample there are about 340,000 distinct CDR3 sequences; 15% to 20% appear just once. The top ten hold under 55% of the sample. The sequenced sample was blood. The receptors originated from a woman aged 50 to 60 with Graves' hyperthyroidism.

The rearrangement links TRBV9 to TRBJ2-5; possibly TRBD1 or TRBD2 for D (7 bases each). The CDR3 runs 16 residues. Germline CDR1 is SGDLS and CDR2 is YYNGEE. The ends were cut back, 7 bases at V and 1 base at J, with 20 bases in the middle. The CDR3 region has the DNA TGTGCCAGCTCAGGGGGGTTGGCGGGAGTCCAAGAGACCCAGTACTTC. Amino acids: CASSGGLAGVQETQYF.

As regards this clonotype: Being one base from a much bigger clone, this may be a read error. J is TRBJ2-7 and V is TRBV7-9; D assignment may be TRBD1 or TRBD2 (6 bases each). CDR1 and CDR2 from the germline V gene are SEHNR and FQNEAQ (reference sequence). V lost 4 bases and J lost 1, with 14 bases in between. The CDR3 extends over 15 amino acids. The CDR3 protein is CASSSGDLFSYEQYV. CDR3 nucleotides: TGTGCCAGCAGCTCAGGGGACTTGTTTTCCTACGAGCAGTACGTC.

There are many counts of this clonotype. The chain links TRBV28 to TRBJ1-2; a possible D gene is TRBD1 (5 bases). The CDR3 spans 12 residues. Germline lookup yields CDR1 MDHEN and CDR2 SYDVKM. Trimming removed 3 bases at V and 8 bases at J, with 10 bases between. This chain's CDR3 is CASSLTVRGYTF. The CDR3 DNA sequence: TGTGCCAGCAGTTTGACAGTACGGGGCTACACCTTC.

J is TRBJ2-3 and V is TRBV20-1, with TRBD2 identical over 8 bases. The CDR3 sequence is 16 residues long. Germline trimming cut 0 bases from V and 5 bases from J; bases unmatched to any gene: 10. Germline CDR1 and CDR2: DFQATT and SNEGSKA (reference sequence). The CDR3 reads CSARDQDSGAGDTQYF. CDR3 DNA: TGCAGTGCTAGAGATCAGGATAGCGGGGCAGGAGATACGCAGTATTTT.

The V and J genes are TRBV13 and TRBJ1-1; TRBD1 is a possible D gene (6 bases). The germline gives CDR1 PRHDT, CDR2 FYEKMQ (reference sequence). Trimming stripped 2 bases from V and 4 bases from J, with 14 bases between. The CDR3 extends over 15 amino acids. The CDR3 here is CASSLQGSGGTEAFF. The CDR3 DNA is TGTGCCAGCAGCTTACAGGGGTCTGGGGGCACTGAAGCTTTCTTT.

V is TRBV29-1 and J is TRBJ2-3, with 9 bases identical to TRBD1. Germline CDR1 is SQVTM and CDR2 is ANQGSEA. J gave up 3 bases and V 6 bases, and 13 bases lay outside the gene matches. This CDR3 comprises 16 residues. The CDR3 nucleotides are TGCAGCGTCACCGGGACAGGGTTCCAAAAGACAGATACGCAGTATTTT. Its translation is CSVTGTGFQKTDTQYF.

V is TRBV20-1 and J is TRBJ2-7, with 9 bases identical to TRBD2. This CDR3 is 15 amino acids long. The germline V gene has CDR1 DFQATT and CDR2 SNEGSKA (reference sequence). V shed 0 bases, J shed 2 bases, and the junction held 5 bases outside the gene matches. Here the CDR3 reads CSARDWRLAAYEQYF. The DNA of the CDR3 is TGCAGTGCTAGAGATTGGAGACTAGCGGCCTACGAGCAGTACTTC.

This clonotype was counted at least ten times. The rearrangement joins TRBV18 to TRBJ1-6, with 9 bases lining up with TRBD1. Trimming took 8 bases from V and 7 from J; bases not matched to a gene: 3. The CDR3 loop spans 13 amino acids. Per the germline V gene, CDR1 is KGHSH and CDR2 is LQKENI. The CDR3 is CASSGQGNSPLHF. CDR3 coding DNA: TGTGCCAGCAGCGGACAGGGGAATTCACCCCTCCACTTT. The full variable domain, in which reference TRBV18 and TRBJ1-6 provide the parts outside the CDR3, is NAGVMQNPRHLVRRRGQEARLRCSPMKGHSHVYWYRQLPEEGLKFMVYLQKENIIDESGMPKERFSAEFPKEGPSILRIQQVVRGDSAAYFCASSGQGNSPLHFGNGTRLTVT.

This clonotype was observed at least ten times. The chain joins TRBV18 to TRBJ2-3; possibly TRBD1 for D (6 bases). V lost 4 bases to trimming and J lost 0 bases, with 11 bases between them. Germline loops: CDR1 KGHSH, CDR2 LQKENI. There are 15 residues in the CDR3. CDR3 nucleotide sequence: TGTGCCAGCTCACTAATGGACAGTAGCACAGATACGCAGTATTTT. Its protein is CASSLMDSSTDTQYF.

This clonotype occurred a few times. The rearrangement links TRBV11-2 to TRBJ2-3; tentative D call: TRBD1 (6 bases). The CDR3 loop spans 15 amino acids. Trimming left V 5 bases short and J 0 bases short, with 12 bases between. In germline, CDR1 is SGHAT, CDR2 FQNNGV. The CDR3 coding sequence is TGTGCCAGCAGCCCCCGGACAGCTAGCACAGATACGCAGTATTTT. This translates into CASSPRTASTDTQYF.

This clonotype was seen at least ten times. V is TRBV6-1 and J is TRBJ1-2; D is perhaps TRBD1 (5 bases). The V and J ends lost 6 bases and 0 bases respectively, with 11 bases between them. CDR3 length: 14 amino acids. Germline V gene data show CDR1 as MNHNS and CDR2 as SASEGT. The CDR3 is CASRGTGANYGYTF. The CDR3 DNA follows: TGTGCCAGCAGGGGGACGGGGGCTAACTATGGCTACACCTTC.

V usage is TRBV7-9 and J usage is TRBJ2-1; D remains ambiguous. There are 15 residues in the CDR3. CDR1 is SEHNR, CDR2 FQNEAQ, per germline (reference sequence). Trimming removed 0 bases at V and 9 bases at J, with 15 bases between. CDR3: CASSLARGSFGEQFF. The CDR3 DNA sequence: TGTGCCAGCAGCTTAGCACGAGGTAGTTTTGGTGAGCAGTTCTTC.

The chain has TRBV6-1 and TRBJ2-1; D is possibly TRBD1 or TRBD2 (7 bases each). CDR1 is MNHNS and CDR2 is SASEGT in the germline V gene. V was cut by 3 bases and J by 6 bases, with 18 bases left in between. The CDR3 is made up of 16 amino acids. The CDR3 reads CASSDRGRGGPNEQFF. The CDR3 bases are TGTGCCAGCAGTGATCGCGGCAGGGGGGGACCCAATGAGCAGTTCTTC.

This clonotype was recorded many times. This chain connects TRBV27 to TRBJ2-3; no clear D. Deletions cut 6 bases from V and 5 bases from J, with 15 bases between. This CDR3 contains 14 residues. The germline gives CDR1 MNHEY, CDR2 SMNVEV (reference sequence). The CDR3 is CASSHQAKLDTQYF. The CDR3, as DNA: TGTGCCAGCAGCCACCAGGCAAAGCTAGATACGCAGTATTTT.

This clonotype was detected a few times. This chain links TRBV20-1 with TRBJ2-5; TRBD1 is a possible D gene (6 bases). V lost 4 bases and J 1 base, leaving 10 bases between the germline ends. The germline V gene encodes CDR1 DFQATT and CDR2 SNEGSKA (reference sequence). This CDR3 region has 13 residues. Here the CDR3 reads CSATKGVQETQYF. In DNA form, the CDR3 reads TGCAGTGCTACTAAGGGGGTCCAAGAGACCCAGTACTTC.

This chain links TRBV3-1 with TRBJ1-3, with D possibly TRBD1 on 6 matching bases. V was shortened by 1 base and J by 10 bases, with 20 bases between the two germline ends. The CDR3 is 16 amino acids. CDR1 and CDR2 from the germline V gene are LGHDT and YNNKEL (reference sequence). CDR3 loop: CASSQARGGGGGTIYF. The DNA for the CDR3 is TGTGCCAGCAGCCAAGCCCGAGGTGGAGGGGGAGGGACCATATATTTT. Combining the CDR3 with reference TRBV3-1 and TRBJ1-3 gives the whole variable domain DTAVSQTPKYLVTQMGNDKSIKCEQNLGHDTMYWYKQDSKKFLKIMFSYNNKELIINETVPNRFSPKSPDKAHLNLHINSLELGDSAVYFCASSQARGGGGGTIYFGEGSWLTVV.

This clonotype was seen only a few times. V usage is TRBV28 and J usage is TRBJ1-4; perhaps TRBD1 as D (6 bases). Trimming took off 7 bases at V and 5 bases at J, with 14 bases between the two ends. The CDR3 consists of 14 residues. Germline values: CDR1 MDHEN, CDR2 SYDVKM. In nucleotides, the CDR3 is TGTGCCAGCACCTCCCCAGGGGCGAATGAAAAACTGTTTTTT. Residues: CASTSPGANEKLFF. Full variable domain (rest looked up from reference TRBV28 and TRBJ1-4): DVKVTQSSRYLVKRTGEKVFLECVQDMDHENMFWYRQDPGLGLRLIYFSYDVKMKEKGDIPEGYSVSREKKERFSLILESASTNQTSMYLCASTSPGANEKLFFGSGTQLSVL.

V is TRBV5-1 and J is TRBJ1-6; D is undetermined. The V gene's germline CDR1 is SGHRS and CDR2 YFSETQ. V lost 5 bases and J lost 7, with 16 bases in between. This CDR3 is built from 15 residues. Written as DNA, the CDR3 is TGCGCCAGCAGTCCCGGACTAACTCCGAATTCACCCCTCCACTTT. This sequence encodes CASSPGLTPNSPLHF. The whole variable domain, remainder taken from reference TRBV5-1 and TRBJ1-6, is KAGVTQTPRYLIKTRGQQVTLSCSPISGHRSVSWYQQTPGQGLQFLFEYFSETQRNKGNFPGRFSGRQFSNSRSEMNVSTLELGDSALYLCASSPGLTPNSPLHFGNGTRLTVT.

Comment on this clonotype: The junction does not match germline at one end; this may be a read error. V usage is TRBV7-7 and J usage is TRBJ2-5; 12 nucleotides align to TRBD2. CDR3 length: 15 amino acids. Per germline, CDR1 SSHAT and CDR2 FNYEAQ (reference sequence). In DNA form, the CDR3 reads TGTGCTAGCAGCTCCGGACTAGCGGGGAAAGAGACCCAGTACTTC. It codes for CASSSGLAGKETQYF.

This clonotype has more than one count but fewer than ten. The chain is built from TRBV12-3 or TRBV12-4 and TRBJ2-1; perhaps TRBD2 as D (6 bases). V lost 3 bases and J 0 bases, leaving 12 bases between the germline ends. This CDR3 has 16 residues. The CDR3 is CASSFVPGSSYNEQFF. Written as DNA, the CDR3 is TGTGCCAGCAGTTTTGTTCCCGGGAGCTCCTACAATGAGCAGTTCTTC.

This clonotype was seen more than once but under ten times. The rearrangement uses TRBV19 and TRBJ2-1; 8 positions match TRBD1. J was trimmed by 2 bases and V by 4 bases; bases with no gene match: 4. The CDR3 is made up of 15 amino acids. Germline V gene data show CDR1 as LNHDA and CDR2 as SQIVND (reference sequence). This chain's CDR3 is CASSRGQVTYNEQFF. CDR3 DNA sequence: TGTGCCAGTAGTAGGGGACAGGTAACCTACAATGAGCAGTTCTTC.

This chain links TRBV7-2 with TRBJ2-1; 7 nucleotides align to TRBD2. J gave up 2 bases and V 4 bases, and 2 bases lay outside the gene matches. This CDR3 is built from 14 residues. CDR1 is SGHTA and CDR2 is FQGNSA in the germline V gene. The CDR3 DNA reads as TGTGCCAGCAGCTGGGGGGGGGCCTACAATGAGCAGTTCTTC. Translated: CASSWGGAYNEQFF.

The table lists this clonotype with a few counts. Here the CDR3 reads CAISERPPGENYGYTF. The DNA of the CDR3 is TGTGCCATCAGTGAGAGACCCCCCGGGGAGAACTATGGCTACACCTTC. This sequence joins TRBV10-3 and TRBJ1-2; D not certain. The CDR3 loop spans 16 amino acids. From germline, CDR1 is ENHRY and CDR2 SYGVKD. V lost 2 bases, J lost 2 bases, and 15 bases lay in between.

The chain recombines TRBV20-1 with TRBJ2-1, with 8 bases that match TRBD1. The germline gives CDR1 DFQATT, CDR2 SNEGSKA (reference sequence). The trim removed 4 bases at V and 6 bases at J, leaving 8 bases unmatched. The CDR3 is made up of 14 amino acids. CDR3 DNA sequence: TGCAGTGCTAACGACAGGGGTCTTTTCAATGAGCAGTTCTTC. Amino acid sequence: CSANDRGLFNEQFF.